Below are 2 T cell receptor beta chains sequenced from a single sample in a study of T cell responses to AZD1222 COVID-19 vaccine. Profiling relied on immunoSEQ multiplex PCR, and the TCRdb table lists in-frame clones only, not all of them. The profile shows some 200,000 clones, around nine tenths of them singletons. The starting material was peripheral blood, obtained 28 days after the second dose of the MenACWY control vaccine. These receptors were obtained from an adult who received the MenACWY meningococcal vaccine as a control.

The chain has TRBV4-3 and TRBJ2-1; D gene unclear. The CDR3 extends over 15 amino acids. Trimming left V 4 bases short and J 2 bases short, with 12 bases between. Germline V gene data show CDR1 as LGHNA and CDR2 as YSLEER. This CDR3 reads CASSLTADAYNEQFF. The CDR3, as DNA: TGCGCCAGCAGCCTCACCGCGGATGCCTACAATGAGCAGTTCTTC.

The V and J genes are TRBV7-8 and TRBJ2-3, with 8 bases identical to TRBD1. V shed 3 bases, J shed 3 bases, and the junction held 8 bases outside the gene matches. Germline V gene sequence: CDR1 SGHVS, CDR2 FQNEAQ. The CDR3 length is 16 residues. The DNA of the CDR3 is TGTGCCAGCAGCTTTATTCGGACAGGGACAACAGATACGCAGTATTTT. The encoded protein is CASSFIRTGTTDTQYF.